This TCR beta chain comes out of a study of CD8 T cells in Susac syndrome. TEMRA cells were FACS-enriched, and CD8+ and CD4+ T cells were isolated negatively. cDNA came from 0.5 to 1 ug RNA primed by random hexamers. TCRdb used MiXCR to reprocess the immunoSEQ multiplex PCR reads, holding one entry per CDR3 protein. The sample shows tens of thousands of distinct CDR3 sequences, 85% to 95% of them seen only once. CDR1 is SNHLY and CDR2 is FYNNEI in the germline V gene. V dropped 7 bases and J dropped 3; count of bases not matched to a gene: 9. This CDR3 comprises 15 residues. The origin of this receptor is a human donor with Susac syndrome. The sequencing input was CD4+ T cells from PBMCs. The V call is TRBV2, the J call TRBJ2-1, with 7 bases that match TRBD2. CDR3 sequence: CASIESGAGYNEQFF. The DNA for the CDR3 is TGTGCCAGCATCGAAAGCGGGGCCGGCTACAATGAGCAGTTCTTC.